Listed here is a single TCR beta chain. What it binds is not known. This record belongs to a study of shared clonotypes between healthy human individuals. Study-wide context: Donor composition was a couple of women and a few men, aged 18 to 49. The study's findings and limits: Non-shared clonotypes showed lower generation probabilities than clonotypes common to all four donors.

Researchers divided each subset's genomic DNA evenly across several immunoSEQ plates. Clones were read by immunoSEQ multiplex PCR, and TCRdb kept only the in-frame ones, dropping some. The data contain around 2.1 million clones, roughly 95% of them singletons. The junction had 8 bases not matched to a gene; V was cut back by 4 bases and J by 0 bases. CDR3 length: 16 amino acids. CDR1 is SGDLS and CDR2 is YYNGEE in the germline V gene. The sequencing sample was made of naive CD4+ T cells sorted from blood. Noted subset: CD45RA+ positively selected. The clonotype comes from a man aged 18 to 30 in good health. This chain links TRBV9 with TRBJ1-1, with TRBD1 identical over 8 bases. CDR3: CASSPRQGSLNTEAFF. CDR3 nucleotide sequence: TGTGCCAGCAGCCCCAGACAGGGGTCCCTGAACACTGAAGCTTTCTTT.